The T cell receptor (beta chain) described here comes from a study of CD8 T cells in Susac syndrome. Roughly 0.45 to 1 ug RNA was reverse transcribed with random hexamers. With immunoSEQ multiplex PCR, TCR beta CDR3 was amplified across 54 Vbeta and 13 Jbeta. TCRdb re-derived calls from the immunoSEQ multiplex PCR reads in MiXCR, one entry per CDR3 protein. The repertoire holds 200,000 to 250,000 distinct CDR3 sequences, approximately 90% seen once, with approximately 0.13% in the top ten. Germline loops: CDR1 SGHNT, CDR2 YYREEE (reference sequence). V lost 1 base, J lost 1 base, and 9 bases lay in between. CDR3 length equals 15 residues. While CD8+ and CD4+ T cells were isolated negatively, TEMRA cells were enriched by FACS.

This TCR was recovered from a human donor with multiple sclerosis. The sample consisted of CD8+ T cells from PBMCs. This chain links TRBV5-4 with TRBJ2-4, with D hard to call. The chain's CDR3 is CASSLSDRAKNIQYF. The DNA for the CDR3 is TGTGCCAGCAGCTTGAGTGATAGGGCCAAAAACATTCAGTACTTC.